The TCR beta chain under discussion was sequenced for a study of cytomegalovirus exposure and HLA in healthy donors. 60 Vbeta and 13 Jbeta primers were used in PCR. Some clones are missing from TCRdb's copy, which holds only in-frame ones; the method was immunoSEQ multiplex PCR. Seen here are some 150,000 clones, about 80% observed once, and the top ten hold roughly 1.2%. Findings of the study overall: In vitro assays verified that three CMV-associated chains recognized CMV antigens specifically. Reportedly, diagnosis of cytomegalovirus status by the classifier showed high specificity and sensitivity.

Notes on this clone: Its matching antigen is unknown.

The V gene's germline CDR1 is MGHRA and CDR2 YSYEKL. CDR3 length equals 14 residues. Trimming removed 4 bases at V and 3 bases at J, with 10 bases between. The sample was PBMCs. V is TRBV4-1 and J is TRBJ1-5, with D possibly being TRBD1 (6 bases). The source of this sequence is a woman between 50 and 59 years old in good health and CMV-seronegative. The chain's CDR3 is CASSPWTDNQPQHF. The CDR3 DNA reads TGCGCCAGCAGCCCATGGACAGACAATCAGCCCCAGCATTTT.